These 10 T cell receptor beta chains came from one sample sequenced in a study of shared clonotypes between healthy human individuals. Assay used: immunoSEQ multiplex PCR; TCRdb lists only in-frame clones, some missing. The data show about 1.1 million clones, 75% to 80% seen once. The specimen sequenced was memory CD4+ T cells from PBMCs. The sample's subset: CD45RA-negative fraction. The receptors derive from a man aged 18 to 29 in good health. Some clones in this sample may be carry-over from other donors' samples.

This chain links TRBV5-1 with TRBJ1-6; the D gene is possibly TRBD1 (5 bases). Germline V CDR1 and CDR2: SGHRS, YFSETQ. Trimming took off 0 bases at V and 8 bases at J, with 15 bases between the two ends. The length of the CDR3 is 16 residues. The CDR3 DNA reads TGCGCCAGCAGCTTGGACGGCCGGGGGATTGATTCACCCCTCCACTTT. Its protein product is CASSLDGRGIDSPLHF.

This rearrangement joins TRBV28 to TRBJ2-7; D is ambiguous. CDR3 length: 13 residues. CDR1 MDHEN and CDR2 SYDVKM come from the germline V gene. The ends were cut back, 4 bases at V and 1 base at J, with 8 bases in the middle. The CDR3, as DNA: TGTGCCAGCAGTTCAAGTTCATCCTACGAGCAGTACTTC. It specifies CASSSSSSYEQYF.

The table lists this clone with a count of one. The chain carries TRBV6-6 and TRBJ2-3, with D unresolved. Trimming stripped 5 bases from V and 4 bases from J, with 7 bases between. CDR1 is MNHNY, CDR2 SVGAGI, per germline (reference sequence). CDR3 length equals 12 residues. CDR3 in amino acids: CASSPMADTQYF. The CDR3 DNA reads TGTGCCAGCAGTCCGATGGCAGATACGCAGTATTTT.

V gene TRBV28 combines with J gene TRBJ2-3; the D is unclear. Germline V gene data show CDR1 as MDHEN and CDR2 as SYDVKM. With 6 bases removed from V and 3 bases from J, the gap between germline ends came to 16 bases. This CDR3 region has 15 residues. The CDR3 DNA reads TGTGCCAGCAGACAAATGGCGTCTACTACAGATACGCAGTATTTT. Protein: CASRQMASTTDTQYF.

This clone was observed at least ten times. This chain uses TRBV5-1 with TRBJ1-6, with D perhaps TRBD1 (6 bases). Germline lookup yields CDR1 SGHRS and CDR2 YFSETQ. There are 15 residues in the CDR3. Deletions cut 1 base from V and 3 bases from J, with 8 bases between. The CDR3 here is CASSLNRDYNSPLHF. CDR3 bases: TGCGCCAGCAGCTTGAACAGGGACTATAATTCACCCCTCCACTTT.

A note on this clone: The junction differs from germline at one of its ends, possibly a read error. This sequence joins TRBV9 and TRBJ2-3; 7 bases line up with TRBD2. This CDR3 is built from 13 residues. Per germline, CDR1 SGDLS and CDR2 YYNGEE. The CDR3 nucleotides are TGTGCCAGCAGCGTAGACCCGGCTAGCGGACTGTACTTT. Its protein is CASSVDPASGLYF.

Comments on this clone: The sample contains more than one DNA sequence encoding this CDR3. The rearrangement uses TRBV2 and TRBJ1-1; TRBD1 matches 8 bases. Germline V gene lookup returns CDR1 SNHLY and CDR2 FYNNEI. J gave up 6 bases and V 6 bases, and 6 bases lay outside the gene matches. The CDR3 has 13 residues. This CDR3 is CASRVDRGPEAFF. As DNA, the CDR3 is TGTGCCAGCAGAGTCGACAGGGGCCCTGAAGCTTTCTTT.

This clone was found a few times. The chain recombines TRBV7-9 with TRBJ2-7; 9 positions match TRBD1. Per the germline V gene, CDR1 is SEHNR and CDR2 is FQNEAQ (reference sequence). V lost 4 bases and J lost 4; bases outside the gene matches: 5. This CDR3 is 14 amino acids long. The CDR3 sequence: CASSSLQGAYEQYF. The CDR3 coding sequence is TGTGCCAGCAGCTCCCTACAGGGGGCGTACGAGCAGTACTTC.

The V and J genes are TRBV5-1 and TRBJ2-5; unclear D gene. Trimming stripped 3 bases from V and 4 bases from J, with 16 bases between. Germline V gene data show CDR1 as SGHRS and CDR2 as YFSETQ. The CDR3 is 15 residues long. In nucleotides, the CDR3 is TGCGCCAGCAGCTCGGGCAGTATACCGGGAGAGACCCAGTACTTC. Protein sequence: CASSSGSIPGETQYF.

The chain couples TRBV29-1 to TRBJ1-1; possible D gene TRBD1, 6 bases. Germline CDR1 and CDR2: SQVTM and ANQGSEA. Trimming removed 5 bases from V and 0 bases from J, with 19 bases in between. The CDR3 extends over 16 amino acids. This CDR3 reads CSVYSPGVQLNTEAFF. The CDR3 DNA reads TGCAGCGTTTATTCCCCAGGGGTACAGCTGAACACTGAAGCTTTCTTT. The whole variable domain, filled in from reference TRBV29-1 and TRBJ1-1, reads SAVISQKPSRDICQRGTSLTIQCQVDSQVTMMFWYRQQPGQSLTLIATANQGSEATYESGFVIDKFPISRPNLTFSTLTVSNMSPEDSSIYLCSVYSPGVQLNTEAFFGQGTRLTVV.